This T cell receptor beta chain was recorded in a study of CD8 T cells in Susac syndrome (dated 2019 in TCRdb). In the study overall: Of the Susac syndrome patients who were sequenced, eight were in clinical remission while roughly 6 had clinically active disease. Repertoire sequencing was used to test whether CD8+ T cell activation and differentiation in Susac syndrome was antigen driven. At blood withdrawal, Susac syndrome patients were either therapy-naive, taking corticosteroids (in some cases with IVIg as well), or taking IVIg alone.

The cysteine opens and the phenylalanine closes a CDR3 of 15 amino acids. The only DNA kept is the CDR3, 45 bases in frame from the first base. The germline V gene gives CDR1 as SNHLY and CDR2 as FYNNEI. V and J are trimmed by 7 bases and 6 bases, and the gene matches miss 10 bases of the junction. RNA was extracted using the RNeasy kit, and roughly 0.5 to 1 microgram was reverse transcribed with random hexamers. The immunoSEQ multiplex PCR assay, covering 54 Vbeta and 13 Jbeta segments, was used to amplify TCR beta CDR3 regions. PCR amplification bias was corrected using a synthetic template baseline for primer optimization and computational correction. In the original analysis: Reads were assigned to V, D and J genes according to IMGT and analyzed in immunoSEQ Analyzer, with only productive sequences retained. Clonality was calculated as one minus the Shannon entropy normalized by log2 of the number of productive unique sequences. For each patient and control, public and private clones were evaluated among the 100 most prevalent clones. A clone was defined as Susac-specific if it was absent from the healthy and MS cohorts, from roughly 980 published viral clones and from other ImmuneACCESS disease sequences. The public reads were reprocessed in TCRdb via fastp at Q25 and MiXCR, keeping in-frame beta chains. Identical CDR3 proteins give one entry, which carries the most common genes and DNA. These V and J calls are TCRdb output, not the study's own analysis. Counted in this sample were about 240,000 distinct CDR3 sequences; 90% to 97% of them appeared once. Of the sample, about 0.1% falls within the top ten clones.

Peripheral blood CD8+ and CD4+ T cells from healthy donors, Susac syndrome patients and multiple sclerosis patients were profiled by high-throughput TCR beta sequencing. Susac syndrome patients met recently defined diagnostic criteria for definite or probable disease. Bulk CD8+ and CD4+ T cells were purified magnetically by negative isolation, whereas CD8+ TEMRA cells were enriched by FACS. Blood was collected in EDTA tubes and processed within 24 hours, with PBMCs isolated through density gradient centrifugation. PBMCs intended for TCR sequencing were cryopreserved in liquid nitrogen and thawed later in a water bath at 37 degrees C. The sorted or isolated CD4+, CD8+ and CD8+ TEMRA cells had a purity of 90% or higher. Note on this clonotype: The antigen this receptor binds is unknown. Base-call qualities are not available, and no considerably larger clone is one nucleotide away.

The research as a whole found: The CD4+ T cell repertoire of patients with Susac syndrome showed no detectable clonal expansion. The number of individuals in the TCR sequencing and HLA analysis was acknowledged as relatively small.

Rearrangement joined TRBV2 to TRBJ2-1, with 9 bases aligning to TRBD2. The TCR comes from a human donor with Susac syndrome. The sequenced material came from CD4+ T cells from PBMCs. The CDR3 sequence is CASKRTSVSLNEQFF. In nucleotides, the sequence is TGTGCCAGCAAAAGGACTAGCGTTTCCCTCAATGAGCAGTTCTTC. With the rest looked up from the reference TRBV2 and TRBJ2-1 genes rather than sequenced, the full variable domain is EPEVTQTPSHQVTQMGQEVILRCVPISNHLYFYWYRQILGQKVEFLVSFYNNEISEKSEIFDDQFSVERPDGSNFTLKIRSTKLEDSAMYFCASKRTSVSLNEQFFGPGTRLTVL.